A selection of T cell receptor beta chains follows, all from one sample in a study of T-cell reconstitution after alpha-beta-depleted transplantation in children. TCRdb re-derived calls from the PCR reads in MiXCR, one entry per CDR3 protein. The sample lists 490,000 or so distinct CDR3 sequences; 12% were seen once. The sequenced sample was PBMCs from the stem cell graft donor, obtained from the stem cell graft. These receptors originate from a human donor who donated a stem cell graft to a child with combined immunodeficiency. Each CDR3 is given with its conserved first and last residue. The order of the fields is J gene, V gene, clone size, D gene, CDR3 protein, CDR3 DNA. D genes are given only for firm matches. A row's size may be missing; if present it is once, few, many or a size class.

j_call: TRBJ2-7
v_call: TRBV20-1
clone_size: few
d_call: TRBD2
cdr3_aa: CSARDRSSGTYEQYF
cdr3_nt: TGCAGTGCTAGAGATCGATCTAGCGGGACCTACGAGCAGTACTTC

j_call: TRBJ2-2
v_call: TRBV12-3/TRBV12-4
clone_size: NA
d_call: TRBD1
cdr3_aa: CASSTGTVNTGELFF
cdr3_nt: TGTGCCAGCAGCACCGGGACAGTGAACACCGGGGAGCTGTTTTTT

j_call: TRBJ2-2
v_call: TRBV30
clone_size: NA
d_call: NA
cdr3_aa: CASYRAPNTGELFF
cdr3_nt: TGTGCCTCCTACAGGGCCCCGAACACCGGGGAGCTGTTTTTT

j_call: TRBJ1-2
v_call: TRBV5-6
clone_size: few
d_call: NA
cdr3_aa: CASSFQGMNYGYTF
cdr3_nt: TGTGCCAGCAGCTTCCAGGGAATGAACTATGGCTACACCTTC

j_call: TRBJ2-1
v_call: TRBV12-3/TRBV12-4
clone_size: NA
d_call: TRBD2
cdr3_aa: CASSPLAGPLYNEQFF
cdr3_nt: TGTGCCAGCAGTCCCCTAGCGGGCCCCCTCTACAATGAGCAGTTCTTC

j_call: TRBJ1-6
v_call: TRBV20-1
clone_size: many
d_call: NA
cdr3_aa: CSARAPAGGPPLHF
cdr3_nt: TGCAGTGCTAGAGCCCCCGCGGGTGGGCCACCCCTCCACTTT

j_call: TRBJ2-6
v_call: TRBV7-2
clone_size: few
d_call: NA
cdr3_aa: CASSLVVSSGANVLTF
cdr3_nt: TGTGCCAGCAGCTTAGTAGTGAGCTCTGGGGCCAACGTCCTGACTTTC

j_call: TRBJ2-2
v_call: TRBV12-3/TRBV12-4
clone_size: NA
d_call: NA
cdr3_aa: CASSLMRWGGRTGELFF
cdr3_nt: TGTGCCAGCAGTTTGATGCGGTGGGGTGGACGAACCGGGGAGCTGTTTTTT

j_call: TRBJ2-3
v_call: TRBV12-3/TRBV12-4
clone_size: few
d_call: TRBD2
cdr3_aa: CASSTASGGYTDTQYF
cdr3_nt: TGTGCCAGCAGTACAGCTAGCGGGGGTTACACAGATACGCAGTATTTT

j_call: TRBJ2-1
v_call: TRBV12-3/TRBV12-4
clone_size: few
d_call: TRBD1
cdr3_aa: CVVNRGQGTDEQFF
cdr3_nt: TGTGTTGTCAACCGGGGACAGGGGACAGATGAGCAGTTCTTC

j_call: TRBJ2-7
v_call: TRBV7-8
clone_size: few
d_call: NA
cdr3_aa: CASSLDGKRSYEQYF
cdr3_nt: TGTGCCAGCAGCTTAGACGGAAAACGCTCCTACGAGCAGTACTTC

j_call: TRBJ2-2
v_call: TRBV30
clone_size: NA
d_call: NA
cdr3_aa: CAWQGDTGELFF
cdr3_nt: TGTGCCTGGCAAGGGGACACCGGGGAGCTGTTTTTT

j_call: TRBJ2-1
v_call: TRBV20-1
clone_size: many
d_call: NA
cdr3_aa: CSAKQRYEQFF
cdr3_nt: TGCAGTGCAAAACAAAGATATGAGCAGTTCTTC

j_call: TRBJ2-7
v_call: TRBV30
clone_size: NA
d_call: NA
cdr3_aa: CAWSVVVAGGEQYF
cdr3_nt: TGTGCCTGGAGTGTAGTTGTTGCGGGCGGCGAGCAGTACTTC

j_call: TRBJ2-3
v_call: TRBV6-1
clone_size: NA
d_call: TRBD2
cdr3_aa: CASLLAGDSTDTRYF
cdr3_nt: TGTGCCAGCCTTCTAGCGGGGGACAGCACAGATACGCGGTATTTT

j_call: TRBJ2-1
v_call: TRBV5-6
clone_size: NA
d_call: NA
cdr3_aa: CASSLSLSPGEFF
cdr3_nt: TGTGCCAGCAGCTTGTCACTTTCTCCGGGGGAGTTCTTC

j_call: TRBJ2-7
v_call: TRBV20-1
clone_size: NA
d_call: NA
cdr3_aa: CSASGRGEQYF
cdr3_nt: TGCAGTGCAAGCGGTCGTGGGGAGCAGTACTTC

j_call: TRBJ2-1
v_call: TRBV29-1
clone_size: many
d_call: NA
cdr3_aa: CSVEWRNKNNEQFF
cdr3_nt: TGCAGCGTTGAATGGAGGAATAAAAACAATGAGCAGTTCTTC

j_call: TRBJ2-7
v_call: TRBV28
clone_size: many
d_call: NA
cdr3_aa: CASSLLGAPGIYEQYF
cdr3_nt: TGTGCCAGCAGTTTACTTGGGGCCCCGGGGATCTACGAGCAGTACTTC

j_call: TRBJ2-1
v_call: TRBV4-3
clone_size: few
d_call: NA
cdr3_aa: CASSQALAETPYFYNEQFF
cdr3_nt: TGCGCCAGCAGCCAAGCATTAGCGGAGACCCCCTATTTCTACAATGAGCAGTTCTTC

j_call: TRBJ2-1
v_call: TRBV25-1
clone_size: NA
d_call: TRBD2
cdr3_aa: CASRILLLAGVGEQFF
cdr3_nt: TGTGCCAGCCGTATCCTTTTGCTAGCGGGAGTGGGTGAGCAGTTCTTC

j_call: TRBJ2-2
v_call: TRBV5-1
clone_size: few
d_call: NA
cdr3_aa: CASKSDTGELFF
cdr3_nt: TGCGCCAGCAAGAGTGACACCGGGGAGCTGTTTTTT

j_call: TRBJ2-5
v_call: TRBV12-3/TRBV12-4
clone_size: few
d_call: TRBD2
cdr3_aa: CATREGMGETQYF
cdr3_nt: TGTGCCACCCGGGAGGGGATGGGGGAGACCCAGTACTTC

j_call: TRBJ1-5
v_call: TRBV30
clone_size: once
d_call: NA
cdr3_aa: CAWSSTSNQPQHF
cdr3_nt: TGTGCCTGGAGTAGCACGAGCAATCAGCCCCAGCATTTT

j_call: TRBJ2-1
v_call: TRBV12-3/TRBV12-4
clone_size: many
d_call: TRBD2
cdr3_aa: CASRPSSGYSYNEQFF
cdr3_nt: TGTGCCAGCAGACCTTCTAGCGGATACTCCTACAATGAGCAGTTCTTC

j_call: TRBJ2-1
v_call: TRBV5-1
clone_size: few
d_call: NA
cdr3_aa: CASSLGDSGYNEQFF
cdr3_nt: TGCGCCAGCAGCTTGGGTGATAGCGGATACAATGAGCAGTTCTTC

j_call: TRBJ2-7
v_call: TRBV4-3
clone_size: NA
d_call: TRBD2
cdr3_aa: CASSLTLAGRAYEQYF
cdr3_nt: TGCGCCAGCAGCCTCACACTAGCGGGAAGGGCATACGAGCAGTACTTC

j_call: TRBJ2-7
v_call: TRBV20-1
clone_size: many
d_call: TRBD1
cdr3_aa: CSARDRGISYEQYF
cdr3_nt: TGCAGTGCGAGGGACAGGGGGATTTCCTACGAGCAGTACTTC

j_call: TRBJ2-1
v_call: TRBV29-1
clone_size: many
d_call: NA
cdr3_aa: CSVADDIYNEQFF
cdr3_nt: TGCAGCGTTGCGGATGACATTTACAATGAGCAGTTCTTC

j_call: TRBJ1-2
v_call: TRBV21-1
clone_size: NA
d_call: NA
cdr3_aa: CASSKAARRNYGYTF
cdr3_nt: TGTGCCAGCAGCAAAGCGGCCCGGCGAAACTATGGCTACACCTTC

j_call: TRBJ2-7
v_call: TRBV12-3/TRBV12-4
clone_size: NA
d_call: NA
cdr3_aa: CASTYEQYF
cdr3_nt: TGTGCCAGCACCTACGAGCAGTACTTC

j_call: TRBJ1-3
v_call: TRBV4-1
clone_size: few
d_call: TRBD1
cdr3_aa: CASSRKRAGGITGNTIYF
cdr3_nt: TGCGCCAGCAGCCGAAAGAGGGCAGGGGGTATAACTGGAAACACCATATATTTT

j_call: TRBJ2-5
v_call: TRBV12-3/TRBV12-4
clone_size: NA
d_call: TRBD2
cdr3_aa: CASRLAGPQETQYF
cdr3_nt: TGTGCCAGCCGGCTAGCGGGGCCTCAAGAGACCCAGTACTTC

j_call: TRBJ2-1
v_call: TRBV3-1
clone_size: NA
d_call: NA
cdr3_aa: CASSQDWGNDEQFF
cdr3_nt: TGTGCCAGCAGCCAAGATTGGGGGAACGATGAGCAGTTCTTC

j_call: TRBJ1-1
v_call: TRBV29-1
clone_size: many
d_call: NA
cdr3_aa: CSVESRITEAFF
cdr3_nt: TGCAGCGTTGAAAGCAGAATAACTGAAGCTTTCTTT